The 16 T cell receptor beta chains given below trace back to one sample, sequenced in a study of shared clonotypes between healthy human individuals. The method was immunoSEQ multiplex PCR; TCRdb's version includes in-frame clones alone and lacks a portion of them. Among hundreds of thousands of clones listed, approximately 96% were seen once. Naive-designated CD8 cells lacked CD45RO, were positively enriched for CCR7, and omitted terminally differentiated effector memory CD45RA+ cells. The source material was naive CD8+ T cells sorted from blood. These TCRs come from a woman in her twenties or thirties in good health.

The chain has TRBV29-1 and TRBJ2-2, with D unclear. V lost 2 bases and J 2 bases, leaving 6 bases between the germline ends. Germline-derived CDR1 and CDR2 are SQVTM and ANQGSEA. The CDR3 spans 13 residues. The CDR3, as DNA: TGCAGCGTTGAAAGTGATAACACCGGGGAGCTGTTTTTT. Translation: CSVESDNTGELFF.

The CDR3 loop reads CATLSGIYEQYF. The CDR3 coding sequence is TGTGCCACCCTTAGCGGGATCTACGAGCAGTACTTC. The chain has TRBV6-5 and TRBJ2-5, with TRBD2 matching over 8 bases. The J call may not be correct, given that the DNA end is closer to TRBJ2-7. CDR1 MNHEY and CDR2 SVGAGI come from the germline V gene. The CDR3 covers 12 residues.

The chain combines TRBV7-8 with TRBJ2-3, with 12 nucleotides matching TRBD2. Germline V gene sequence: CDR1 SGHVS, CDR2 FQNEAQ. CDR3 length: 16 amino acids. The V and J ends lost 3 bases and 2 bases, in that order; junction bases with no gene match: 3. The CDR3 reads CASSFGLAGPTDTQYF. DNA for the CDR3: TGTGCCAGCAGCTTCGGACTAGCGGGACCCACAGATACGCAGTATTTT.

The J gene is TRBJ1-4, the V gene TRBV28; D gene ambiguous. CDR1 is MDHEN and CDR2 is SYDVKM in the germline V gene. This CDR3 contains 15 residues. Trimming removed 6 bases from V and 0 bases from J, with 11 bases in between. DNA for the CDR3: TGTGCCAGCAGACCTCACGATGCAACTAATGAAAAACTGTTTTTT. Its protein is CASRPHDATNEKLFF.

V and J are TRBV28 and TRBJ2-1; no clear D. Germline V lookup: CDR1 MDHEN, CDR2 SYDVKM. CDR3 size: 16 residues. The V gene lost 6 bases and the J gene lost 2 bases, with 17 bases spanning the gap. The DNA of the CDR3 is TGTGCCAGCAGCTTGACCCAAACTGGGACCTACAATGAGCAGTTCTTC. Protein: CASSLTQTGTYNEQFF.

The chain uses TRBV28 and TRBJ2-1; D possibly uses TRBD1 or TRBD2 (6 bases each). The CDR3 has 14 residues. Trimming took 9 bases from V and 7 from J, leaving 19 bases between them. In germline, CDR1 is MDHEN, CDR2 SYDVKM. The CDR3 DNA is TGTGCCAGTTCCTTGGGGGGCTTGTGGAATGAGCAGTTCTTC. Its protein is CASSLGGLWNEQFF.

The chain links TRBV21-1 to TRBJ2-7; the listed D gene, TRBD2, was not tested against the DNA. TRBV21-1 is labeled a pseudogene. This CDR3 has 16 amino acids. The CDR3 protein is CASSLYFVADSYEQYF. The DNA of the CDR3 is TGTGCCAGCAGCCTTTATTTCGTAGCCGACTCCTACGAGCAGTACTTC.

The genes are TRBV5-1 and TRBJ2-7, with 8 bases matching TRBD2. The CDR3 totals 14 residues. The junction had 8 bases not matched to a gene; V was cut back by 3 bases and J by 6 bases. The V gene's germline CDR1 is SGHRS and CDR2 YFSETQ. Here the CDR3 reads CASSWPAGDGEQYF. DNA of the CDR3: TGCGCCAGCAGCTGGCCAGCGGGAGACGGCGAGCAGTACTTC.

The chain combines TRBV25-1 with TRBJ2-7; D may correspond to TRBD1 or TRBD2 (5 bases each). CDR3 length equals 13 residues. Trimming removed 2 bases from V and 7 bases from J, with 12 bases in between. Germline V gene lookup returns CDR1 MGHDK and CDR2 SYGVNS. CDR3 DNA sequence: TGTGCCAGCAGTGAAGGGGGAGTGGGGGAGCAGTACTTC. Residues: CASSEGGVGEQYF.

The chain combines TRBV11-2 with TRBJ2-1; D perhaps matches TRBD2 (6 bases). Trimming took 3 bases from V and 4 from J, leaving 16 bases between them. The germline V gene has CDR1 SGHAT and CDR2 FQNNGV. The CDR3 covers 16 residues. The CDR3 here is CASSFGSGGGYNEQFF. CDR3 bases: TGTGCCAGCAGCTTCGGTAGCGGAGGTGGATACAATGAGCAGTTCTTC.

This clone was recorded once. The genes are TRBV7-8 and TRBJ2-3; possibly TRBD1 or TRBD2 for D (5 bases each). The CDR3 runs to 14 residues. Germline V CDR1 and CDR2: SGHVS, FQNEAQ. Trimming removed 5 bases from V and 5 bases from J, with 14 bases in between. CDR3 in amino acids: CASSPFRDQDTQYF. The DNA for the CDR3 is TGTGCCAGCAGCCCATTCCGGGACCAAGATACGCAGTATTTT. Using reference TRBV7-8 and TRBJ2-3 for the parts outside the CDR3, the full variable domain is GAGVSQSPRYKVAKRGQDVALRCDPISGHVSLFWYQQALGQGPEFLTYFQNEAQLDKSGLPSDRFFAERPEGSVSTLKIQRTQQEDSAVYLCASSPFRDQDTQYFGPGTRLTVL.

The chain carries TRBV10-3 and TRBJ1-1; no clear D. Trimming shortened V by 4 bases and J by 4 bases, and 16 bases separated the two germline ends. Germline assignment: CDR1 ENHRY and CDR2 SYGVKD. The CDR3 covers 15 residues. CDR3 loop: CAISGHTDKGTEAFF. Here the CDR3 DNA reads TGTGCCATCAGTGGGCACACTGATAAAGGCACTGAAGCTTTCTTT.

The chain is built from TRBV30 and TRBJ1-6, with unresolved D. The CDR3 contains 15 residues. Germline loops: CDR1 GTSNPN, CDR2 SVGIG (reference sequence). V was shortened by 2 bases and J by 6 bases, with 14 bases between the two germline ends. DNA for the CDR3: TGTGCCTGGAGTAACTCAGGTGGACTTAATTCACCCCTCCACTTT. As protein: CAWSNSGGLNSPLHF.

The chain joins TRBV5-8 to TRBJ2-5; D possibly corresponds to TRBD1 (5 bases). The J call could be wrong; TRBJ2-7 is a better fit for the DNA end. Germline V lookup: CDR1 SGHTS, CDR2 YDEGEE. The CDR3 totals 13 residues. The CDR3 DNA is TGTGCCAGCAGCTACCAGGGTTCCTACGAGCAGTACTTC. Translated, it gives CASSYQGSYEQYF.

The chain uses TRBV7-9 and TRBJ1-3; D might be TRBD1 (5 bases). The CDR3 sequence is 15 residues long. With 5 bases removed from V and 2 bases from J, the gap between germline ends came to 13 bases. Germline lookup yields CDR1 SEHNR and CDR2 FQNEAQ (reference sequence). Here the CDR3 reads CASSLRRDPGNTIYF. The CDR3 DNA sequence: TGTGCCAGCAGCCTACGTAGGGACCCTGGAAACACCATATATTTT.

This chain connects TRBV7-9 to TRBJ2-5; TRBD2 agrees at 7 bases. This CDR3 comprises 15 residues. The ends lost 6 bases at V and 3 bases at J; junction bases unmatched: 10. Germline loops: CDR1 SEHNR, CDR2 FQNEAQ (reference sequence). The CDR3 bases are TGTGCCAGCAGTATCTACTGGGGAGGGGAAGAGACCCAGTACTTC. Translated, it gives CASSIYWGGEETQYF.